One sample yielded the 10 T cell receptor beta chains listed below, sequenced in a study of beta chain features in type 1 diabetes. Points from the study as a whole: TCRB CDR3 length was moderately but significantly reduced in all four CD4+ subsets of Type 1 diabetes patients.

Sequencing targeted expressed TCRB transcripts, as all isolated RNA had been reverse transcribed. Assay used: immunoSEQ multiplex PCR; TCRdb lists only in-frame clones, some missing. This table holds 680,000 or so clones, 10% to 15% found once. Antigens of these TCRs are unknown. Sample: naive CD4+ T cells from blood. Source of these receptors: a man younger than 35 with type 1 diabetes.

This clone was seen more than once but under ten times. The chain combines TRBV5-1 with TRBJ2-5; D is ambiguous. There are 15 residues in the CDR3. Germline V gives CDR1 SGHRS, CDR2 YFSETQ. Trimming removed 0 bases from V and 0 bases from J, with 9 bases in between. In DNA, the CDR3 is TGCGCCAGCAGCTTGGGTGGCAGTTACCAAGAGACCCAGTACTTC. It encodes CASSLGGSYQETQYF.

This clone has just a few counts. This rearrangement joins TRBV10-3 to TRBJ1-2, with D unclear. The V gene lost 11 bases and the J gene lost 1 base, with 23 bases spanning the gap. This CDR3 has 16 amino acids. Germline CDR1 is ENHRY and CDR2 is SYGVKD. CDR3 region: CAVSRLRQVNNYGYTF. CDR3 sequence (DNA): TGTGCCGTCTCCCGCCTTCGGCAAGTGAATAACTATGGCTACACCTTC.

The chain employs TRBV7-8 and TRBJ1-2, with D possibly matching TRBD1 (6 bases). Trimming took off 5 bases at V and 3 bases at J, with 13 bases between the two ends. This CDR3 has 14 amino acids. Germline V gene data show CDR1 as SGHVS and CDR2 as FQNEAQ. The chain's CDR3 is CASSPRQDYYGYTF. CDR3 coding DNA: TGTGCCAGCAGCCCGAGACAGGACTACTATGGCTACACCTTC.

This rearrangement joins TRBV2 to TRBJ1-2; D may be TRBD1 (5 bases). V lost 6 bases and J 5 bases, leaving 13 bases between the germline ends. Germline CDR1 SNHLY, CDR2 FYNNEI. The CDR3 runs to 13 residues. The CDR3 DNA follows: TGTGCCAGCAGATACAGGATGGCATATGGCTACACCTTC. Its protein product is CASRYRMAYGYTF. The variable domain in full, with the rest retrieved from reference TRBV2 and TRBJ1-2, is EPEVTQTPSHQVTQMGQEVILRCVPISNHLYFYWYRQILGQKVEFLVSFYNNEISEKSEIFDDQFSVERPDGSNFTLKIRSTKLEDSAMYFCASRYRMAYGYTFGSGTRLTVV.

This clone was found a few times. The rearrangement uses TRBV11-2 and TRBJ2-1; 9 bases fit TRBD2. Per the germline V gene, CDR1 is SGHAT and CDR2 is FQNNGV. The V and J ends lost 0 bases and 5 bases, in that order; junction bases with no gene match: 5. The CDR3 extends over 16 amino acids. CDR3 protein: CASSLDISGGHNEQFF. CDR3 bases: TGTGCCAGCAGCTTAGATATAAGCGGGGGGCACAATGAGCAGTTCTTC.

The chain combines TRBV7-6 with TRBJ1-6; no definite D call. There are 17 residues in the CDR3. Trimming removed 2 bases from V and 11 bases from J, with 22 bases in between. Germline V gene lookup returns CDR1 SGHVS and CDR2 FNYEAQ. CDR3 protein: CASSLLSVGNAGAPLHF. CDR3 coding DNA: TGTGCCAGCAGCTTATTGAGTGTGGGGAACGCTGGGGCACCCCTCCACTTT.

CDR3 residues: CAWTVGTANEKLFF. The CDR3 DNA sequence: TGTGCCTGGACCGTGGGCACTGCTAATGAAAAACTGTTTTTT. The chain recombines TRBV30 with TRBJ1-4; no firm D call. This CDR3 comprises 14 residues. Trimming removed 4 bases at V and 3 bases at J, with 12 bases between. Germline loops: CDR1 GTSNPN, CDR2 SVGIG (reference sequence).

This chain links TRBV15 with TRBJ2-6; D not certain. The germline CDR1 and CDR2 sequences are LNHNV and YYDKDF (reference sequence). The V end was cut by 1 base, the J end by 2 bases, with 6 bases between. There are 15 residues in the CDR3. CDR3 coding DNA: TGTGCCACCAGCAGAGGGCACACTGGGGCCAACGTCCTGACTTTC. This sequence encodes CATSRGHTGANVLTF.

The chain couples TRBV2 to TRBJ1-2; D ambiguous. Trimming pared 11 bases from V and 2 bases from J, leaving 21 bases between. Germline V gives CDR1 SNHLY, CDR2 FYNNEI. This CDR3 spans 15 amino acids. The CDR3 is CASNRASSGNYGYTF. CDR3 in DNA: TGTGCCTCAAACCGGGCCTCTTCGGGAAACTATGGCTACACCTTC.

The chain carries TRBV30 and TRBJ2-3; D remains ambiguous. This CDR3 is 13 amino acids long. Trimming stripped 0 bases from V and 4 bases from J, with 8 bases between. Germline-derived CDR1 and CDR2 are GTSNPN and SVGIG (reference sequence). CDR3 sequence reads: CAWSVKGPDTQYF. The DNA of the CDR3 is TGTGCCTGGAGTGTAAAAGGTCCAGATACGCAGTATTTT.